This T cell receptor beta chain was documented in a study of T cell repertoires in cytomegalovirus infection. The overall study: Alongside well-studied HLA-B-restricted CMV epitopes, recently identified HLA-C-restricted CMV epitopes were also used. From public TCR beta signatures came an indication of both CMV infection and matching HLA type.

Notes on the study in general: The cumulative frequency of public TCR beta families identified carriers of CMV plus the relevant HLA. Across the ex vivo response, the dominant clonotypes were HLA-C-restricted CMV-specific TCR beta clonotypes.

About this clonotype itself: Its target is unknown.

V was clipped by 0 bases and J by 6 bases, with 10 bases between them. The CDR3 has 13 residues. CDR1 and CDR2 from the germline V gene are SGHDT and YYEEEE. MiXCR, applied by TCRdb to the reads, yields one record per CDR3 protein. Of about 920,000 distinct CDR3 sequences in the sample, approximately 32% were seen once. The sequencing here drew on cultured CD8+ T cells from PBMCs, taken from culture after CMV antigen stimulation. V usage is TRBV5-6 and J usage is TRBJ2-7; the D call may be TRBD1 or TRBD2 (5 bases each). This TCR was recovered from a human donor in good health (CMV status not recorded). Some clones in this sample may be carry-over from other donors' samples. CDR3 protein: CASSLGGYGEQYF. The CDR3 nucleotides are TGTGCCAGCAGCTTGGGGGGGTACGGCGAGCAGTACTTC.